Below, 32 T cell receptor beta chains from the same sample are listed, as sequenced in a study of T-cell reconstitution after alpha-beta-depleted transplantation in children. Unique molecular identifiers were used in preparing the TCRbeta library. MiXCR was run by TCRdb on the PCR reads, yielding one entry per CDR3 protein. The data contain about 870,000 distinct CDR3 sequences, roughly 16% of them singletons. The sample here was PBMCs, mostly from graft donor cells, taken 360 days after TCRalphabeta/CD19-depleted stem cell transplant. These receptors were obtained from a male patient younger than 18 who had a stem cell transplant for acute lymphoblastic leukemia, so the T cells may come from the graft donor.

The genes are TRBV7-9 and TRBJ2-7; perhaps TRBD2 as D (5 bases). Trimming removed 4 bases at V and 6 bases at J, with 19 bases between. This CDR3 has 15 residues. The germline V gene has CDR1 SEHNR and CDR2 FQNEAQ (reference sequence). The CDR3 nucleotides are TGTGCCAGCAGCTCTCCCTCCCATACTAGAGCCGAGCAGTACTTC. Its protein is CASSSPSHTRAEQYF.

The rearrangement links TRBV5-6 to TRBJ2-7; D perhaps matches TRBD2 (6 bases). The ends were cut back, 8 bases at V and 1 base at J, with 13 bases in the middle. The CDR3 runs 13 residues. Looked up from germline, CDR1 is SGHDT and CDR2 is YYEEEE. CDR3 region: CASTGSGSYEQYF. The DNA for the CDR3 is TGTGCCAGTACCGGGAGCGGGTCCTACGAGCAGTACTTC.

A few counts support this clonotype. This sequence joins TRBV6-1 and TRBJ2-3; D may be TRBD1 or TRBD2 (5 bases each). Germline lookup yields CDR1 MNHNS and CDR2 SASEGT. Trimming removed 1 base at V and 2 bases at J, with 13 bases between. This CDR3 is 16 amino acids long. CDR3 sequence reads: CASSEVLGTVTDTQYF. The CDR3 bases are TGTGCCAGCAGTGAAGTCCTCGGGACGGTCACAGATACGCAGTATTTT.

This clonotype was found many times. This sequence joins TRBV20-1 and TRBJ2-5, with D possibly being TRBD1 or TRBD2 (6 bases each). The V end was cut by 3 bases, the J end by 1 base, with 15 bases between. The CDR3 extends over 15 amino acids. The germline gives CDR1 DFQATT, CDR2 SNEGSKA (reference sequence). CDR3 residues: CSARAPGAPQETQYF. The CDR3 nucleotides read TGCAGTGCTAGGGCGCCGGGGGCCCCCCAAGAGACCCAGTACTTC.

This clonotype was detected a few times. The chain couples TRBV6-5 to TRBJ2-1; the D gene is possibly TRBD1 (5 bases). V was pared by 0 bases and J by 4 bases, with 13 bases between. Germline CDR1 is MNHEY and CDR2 is SVGAGI. This CDR3 has 16 residues. DNA for the CDR3: TGTGCCAGCAGTTACTCCTGGACAAAGATTTACAATGAGCAGTTCTTC. Translating gives CASSYSWTKIYNEQFF.

The rearrangement joins TRBV29-1 to TRBJ2-7; no reliable D call. The CDR3 spans 18 residues. Trimming left V 4 bases short and J 0 bases short, with 25 bases between. Germline V gives CDR1 SQVTM, CDR2 ANQGSEA. CDR3 in amino acids: CSVGQFTAGARSSYEQYF. CDR3 DNA sequence: TGCAGCGTTGGTCAATTTACGGCAGGTGCCAGGAGCTCCTACGAGCAGTACTTC.

The chain recombines TRBV29-1 with TRBJ2-1, with D perhaps TRBD1 (6 bases). The length of the CDR3 is 14 residues. V gave up 7 bases and J gave up 3 bases, with 16 bases separating them. Germline V CDR1 and CDR2: SQVTM, ANQGSEA. CDR3 nucleotide sequence: TGCAGCGCACCGCACAGGGCCCTCTACAATGAGCAGTTCTTC. As protein: CSAPHRALYNEQFF.

This clonotype was recorded a few times. The J gene is TRBJ2-2, the V gene TRBV24-1, with a possible D match to TRBD1 (6 bases). The ends were cut back, 6 bases at V and 4 bases at J, with 8 bases in the middle. Germline-derived CDR1 and CDR2 are KGHDR and SFDVKD. The CDR3 spans 13 residues. Here the CDR3 DNA reads TGTGCCACCAGTTACAGGGTCACCGGGGAGCTGTTTTTT. Translation: CATSYRVTGELFF.

The V and J genes are TRBV20-1 and TRBJ1-1, with TRBD1 matching over 9 bases. There are 15 residues in the CDR3. Trimming at V came to 0 bases and at J to 1 base, leaving 3 bases not matched to a gene. The V gene's germline CDR1 is DFQATT and CDR2 SNEGSKA (reference sequence). The chain's CDR3 is CSAREPDRGNTEAFF. DNA for the CDR3: TGCAGTGCTAGAGAGCCGGACAGGGGGAACACTGAAGCTTTCTTT.

The V gene is TRBV7-9, the J gene TRBJ1-4; TRBD1 might be the D (5 bases). The germline V and J ends were trimmed by 8 bases and 7 bases, with 5 bases remaining between them. The V gene's germline CDR1 is SEHNR and CDR2 FQNEAQ (reference sequence). The CDR3 is 10 residues long. The CDR3 loop is CASGGEKLFF. CDR3 nucleotide sequence: TGTGCCAGCGGGGGTGAAAAACTGTTTTTT.

This clonotype appeared many times. The V call is TRBV6-2 or TRBV6-3, the J call TRBJ2-1; tentative D call: TRBD2 (5 bases). Trimming pared 0 bases from V and 1 base from J, leaving 25 bases between. The CDR3 extends over 21 amino acids. Germline-derived CDR1 and CDR2 are MNHEY and SVGEGT. CDR3 sequence reads: CASSYSNSGGPSVGSYNEQFF. Written as DNA, the CDR3 is TGTGCCAGCAGTTACTCGAACTCCGGCGGGCCCTCAGTGGGATCCTACAATGAGCAGTTCTTC.

This sequence joins TRBV4-2 and TRBJ2-7; D might be TRBD1 (6 bases). V gave up 1 base and J gave up 1 base, with 11 bases separating them. The length of the CDR3 is 15 residues. Per germline, CDR1 LGHNA and CDR2 YNFKEQ. CDR3 residues: CASSQGGHGSYEQYF. Here the CDR3 DNA reads TGTGCCAGCAGCCAAGGGGGGCATGGGTCCTACGAGCAGTACTTC.

This clonotype has more than one count but fewer than ten. The CDR3 is CASKAGDVNEQFF. CDR3 bases: TGCGCCAGCAAGGCGGGAGACGTCAATGAGCAGTTCTTC. The chain uses TRBV5-1 and TRBJ2-1, with TRBD2 matching 7 bases. The germline V gene has CDR1 SGHRS and CDR2 YFSETQ. This CDR3 comprises 13 residues. V shed 6 bases, J shed 6 bases, and the junction held 6 bases outside the gene matches.

The DNA of the CDR3 is TGTGCCAGCAGTTCCTTGGACAGGGGGTCGTATGGCTATGGCTACACCTTC. Its translation is CASSSLDRGSYGYGYTF. The chain uses TRBV27 and TRBJ1-2, with 10 nucleotides matching TRBD1. This CDR3 has 17 amino acids. The germline gives CDR1 MNHEY, CDR2 SMNVEV (reference sequence). The V segment lost 4 bases and the J segment 4 bases; nucleotides outside the gene matches: 12.

J is TRBJ2-7 and V is TRBV5-1; D is possibly TRBD1 or TRBD2 (5 bases each). CDR3 length equals 13 residues. V lost 0 bases to trimming and J lost 6 bases, with 10 bases between them. CDR1 and CDR2 (germline): SGHRS, YFSETQ. This chain's CDR3 is CASSLGRDREQYF. The DNA of the CDR3 is TGCGCCAGCAGCTTGGGCAGGGACCGCGAGCAGTACTTC.

The V gene is TRBV29-1, the J gene TRBJ2-3; D is perhaps TRBD1 (6 bases). This CDR3 has 14 residues. Germline values: CDR1 SQVTM, CDR2 ANQGSEA. V shed 3 bases and J shed 4 bases, with 14 bases lying between them. The DNA of the CDR3 is TGCAGCGTTGAGGACAGTTTTGGGGCAGATACGCAGTATTTT. Its translation: CSVEDSFGADTQYF.

The V gene is TRBV12-3 or TRBV12-4, the J gene TRBJ2-1, with a possible D match to TRBD1 (5 bases). With 9 bases removed from V and 7 bases from J, the gap between germline ends came to 16 bases. This CDR3 is 13 amino acids long. The CDR3: CASLQDPGNEQFF. The CDR3 region has the DNA TGTGCCAGTCTACAGGACCCCGGGAATGAGCAGTTCTTC.

This chain links TRBV6-1 with TRBJ2-1, with no clear D. V lost 6 bases, J lost 8 bases, and 14 bases lay in between. The CDR3 extends over 13 amino acids. CDR1 and CDR2 (germline): MNHNS, SASEGT. The CDR3 DNA reads as TGTGCCAGCAGCCTCGCCCGGCGGTATGAGCAGTTCTTC. Amino acids: CASSLARRYEQFF.

The chain links TRBV4-2 to TRBJ2-4, with 9 bases matching TRBD1. The CDR3 sequence is 16 residues long. Trimming took 3 bases from V and 10 from J; bases not matched to a gene: 13. Germline-derived CDR1 and CDR2 are LGHNA and YNFKEQ. The CDR3 DNA is TGTGCCAGCAGCCATAATCCGGGACAGGGAGTGACTATTCAGTACTTC. Translated: CASSHNPGQGVTIQYF.

The sample holds a few counts of this clonotype. The chain uses TRBV19 and TRBJ1-2; D gene unclear. Germline V lookup: CDR1 LNHDA, CDR2 SQIVND (reference sequence). The length of the CDR3 is 12 residues. The V gene lost 10 bases and the J gene lost 6 bases, with 15 bases spanning the gap. CDR3 residues: CATEGTVNGYTF. For the CDR3, the DNA is TGTGCCACCGAGGGTACTGTAAATGGCTACACCTTC.

The rearrangement joins TRBV20-1 to TRBJ2-3, with 8 nucleotides matching TRBD2. There are 15 residues in the CDR3. J lost 2 bases, V lost 1 base, and 5 bases had no gene match. Germline values: CDR1 DFQATT, CDR2 SNEGSKA (reference sequence). The CDR3 loop reads CSARGQLADTDTQYF. In DNA form, the CDR3 reads TGCAGTGCTAGAGGCCAACTAGCGGACACAGATACGCAGTATTTT.

J is TRBJ1-5 and V is TRBV11-2; D may be TRBD1 (5 bases). Germline V CDR1 and CDR2: SGHAT, FQNNGV. This CDR3 has 14 residues. Trimming pared 7 bases from V and 12 bases from J, leaving 22 bases between. This chain's CDR3 is CASTSGLNHRDQHF. DNA of the CDR3: TGTGCCAGCACCTCGGGACTCAACCACCGGGACCAGCATTTT.

This clonotype has a handful of counts. The chain couples TRBV7-8 to TRBJ2-7, with D unclear. The CDR3 has 15 amino acids. Per germline, CDR1 SGHVS and CDR2 FQNEAQ. Trimming took off 0 bases at V and 4 bases at J, with 13 bases between the two ends. The CDR3 DNA sequence: TGTGCCAGCAGCTTAGCGCCCCTCGACTCGTACGAGCAGTACTTC. It codes for CASSLAPLDSYEQYF.

The chain couples TRBV20-1 to TRBJ1-2, with TRBD1 matching over 8 bases. The CDR3 is 12 residues long. The germline gives CDR1 DFQATT, CDR2 SNEGSKA (reference sequence). Trimming took 2 bases from V and 4 from J; bases not matched to a gene: 0. DNA for the CDR3: TGCAGTGCTAGAACAGGGGGCTATGGCTACACCTTC. Amino acid sequence: CSARTGGYGYTF.

The rearrangement links TRBV5-1 to TRBJ2-3; 7 positions match TRBD2. The CDR3 is 18 amino acids. Germline V gene data show CDR1 as SGHRS and CDR2 as YFSETQ. J gave up 5 bases and V 4 bases, and 19 bases lay outside the gene matches. The CDR3 DNA reads as TGCGCCAGCAGCCCCAACCCACTAAGCGGGACCGCCCTAGATACGCAGTATTTT. Translation: CASSPNPLSGTALDTQYF.

This chain uses TRBV20-1 with TRBJ2-7, with 7 bases matching TRBD1. The CDR3 contains 15 residues. The V gene end was trimmed by 4 bases and the J gene end by 1 base; junction bases not matched to a gene: 10. Germline loops: CDR1 DFQATT, CDR2 SNEGSKA (reference sequence). The DNA of the CDR3 is TGCAGTGCTACCCCTCCTAGACAGGGTTCCTACGAGCAGTACTTC. This sequence encodes CSATPPRQGSYEQYF.

The rearrangement links TRBV7-8 to TRBJ2-1; D is unclear. The CDR3 consists of 14 residues. Between the trimmed V and J ends, which lost 0 bases and 5 bases, there was a span of 8 bases. Germline V lookup: CDR1 SGHVS, CDR2 FQNEAQ. DNA for the CDR3: TGTGCCAGCAGCTTAGCGGGAAGGGACAATGAGCAGTTCTTC. It is translated as CASSLAGRDNEQFF. Looking up the rest from reference TRBV7-8 and TRBJ2-1 gives the full variable domain: GAGVSQSPRYKVAKRGQDVALRCDPISGHVSLFWYQQALGQGPEFLTYFQNEAQLDKSGLPSDRFFAERPEGSVSTLKIQRTQQEDSAVYLCASSLAGRDNEQFFGPGTRLTVL.

The chain recombines TRBV14 with TRBJ1-4; D call uncertain. Germline CDR1 and CDR2: SGHDN and FVKESK. The V and J ends lost 4 bases and 1 base respectively, with 13 bases between them. The CDR3 runs 16 residues. CDR3 region: CASSLNGRGTNEKLFF. CDR3 bases: TGTGCCAGCAGCCTGAATGGCCGGGGAACTAATGAAAAACTGTTTTTT.

This clonotype appeared a few times. This chain connects TRBV27 to TRBJ2-3, with D hard to call. CDR3 length: 14 residues. Germline assignment: CDR1 MNHEY and CDR2 SMNVEV (reference sequence). Trimming took 3 bases from V and 2 from J, leaving 9 bases between them. The CDR3: CASSFRDFTDTQYF. CDR3 DNA sequence: TGTGCCAGCAGTTTTCGTGACTTCACAGATACGCAGTATTTT.

This clonotype was seen more than once but under ten times. The genes are TRBV20-1 and TRBJ1-1; 7 nucleotides agree with TRBD1. The CDR3 runs to 15 residues. In germline, CDR1 is DFQATT, CDR2 SNEGSKA (reference sequence). The junction had 14 bases not matched to a gene; V was cut back by 6 bases and J by 4 bases. Written as DNA, the CDR3 is TGCAGTGCCTCTGACAGGGCCCGTCTGGGCACTGAAGCTTTCTTT. Its protein product is CSASDRARLGTEAFF.

This clonotype was observed a few times. The chain employs TRBV4-1 and TRBJ2-5; 8 nucleotides line up with TRBD2. V lost 4 bases to trimming and J lost 4 bases; unmatched junction nucleotides: 11. The CDR3 runs 16 residues. CDR1 is MGHRA and CDR2 is YSYEKL in the germline V gene. The CDR3 coding sequence is TGCGCCAGCAGCCGAGCTAGCGGGCGAGGGAGAGAGACCCAGTACTTC. This translates into CASSRASGRGRETQYF.

In this sample, this clonotype turned up many times. The CDR3, as DNA: TGTGCCAGCAGACCCCGGGGGGCCACTAACTATGGCTACACCTTC. It encodes CASRPRGATNYGYTF. The chain recombines TRBV5-5 with TRBJ1-2; perhaps TRBD1 as D (6 bases). Germline CDR1 reads SGHKS; CDR2 reads YYEKEE (reference sequence). V was clipped by 5 bases and J by 0 bases, with 14 bases between them. This CDR3 spans 15 amino acids.